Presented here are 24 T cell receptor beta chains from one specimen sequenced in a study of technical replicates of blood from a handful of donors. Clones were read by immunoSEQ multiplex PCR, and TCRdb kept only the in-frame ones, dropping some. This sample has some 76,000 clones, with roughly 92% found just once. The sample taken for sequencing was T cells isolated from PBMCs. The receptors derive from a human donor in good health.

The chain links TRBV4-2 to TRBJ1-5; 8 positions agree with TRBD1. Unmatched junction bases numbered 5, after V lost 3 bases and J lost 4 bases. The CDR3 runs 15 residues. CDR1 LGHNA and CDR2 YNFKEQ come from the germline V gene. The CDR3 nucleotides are TGTGCCAGCAGCCAGGGGACAGGAGATAATCAGCCCCAGCATTTT. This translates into CASSQGTGDNQPQHF.

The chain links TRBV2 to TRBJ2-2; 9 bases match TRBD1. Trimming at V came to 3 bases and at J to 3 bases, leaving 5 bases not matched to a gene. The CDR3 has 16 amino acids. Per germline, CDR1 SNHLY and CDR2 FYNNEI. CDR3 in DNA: TGTGCCAGCAGTGATACCGGGACAGGGTACACCGGGGAGCTGTTTTTT. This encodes CASSDTGTGYTGELFF. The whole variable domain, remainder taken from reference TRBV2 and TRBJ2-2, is EPEVTQTPSHQVTQMGQEVILRCVPISNHLYFYWYRQILGQKVEFLVSFYNNEISEKSEIFDDQFSVERPDGSNFTLKIRSTKLEDSAMYFCASSDTGTGYTGELFFGEGSRLTVL.

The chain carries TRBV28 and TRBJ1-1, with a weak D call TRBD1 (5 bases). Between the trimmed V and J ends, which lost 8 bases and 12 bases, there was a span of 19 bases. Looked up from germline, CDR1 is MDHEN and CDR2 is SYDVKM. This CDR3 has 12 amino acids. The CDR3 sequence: CASPNPQGVSFF. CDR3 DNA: TGTGCCAGCCCGAACCCTCAAGGGGTTTCTTTCTTT.

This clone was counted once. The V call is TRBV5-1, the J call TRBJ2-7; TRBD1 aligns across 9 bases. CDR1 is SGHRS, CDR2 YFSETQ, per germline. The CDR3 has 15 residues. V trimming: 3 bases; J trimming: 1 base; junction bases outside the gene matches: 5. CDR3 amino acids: CASSSRGQGSYEQYF. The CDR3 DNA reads TGCGCCAGCAGCTCAAGGGGACAGGGTTCCTACGAGCAGTACTTC.

The CDR3 sequence is CASSLTVAGNEQYF. The CDR3 nucleotides read TGTGCCAGCAGCTTAACTGTAGCGGGGAACGAGCAGTACTTC. The genes are TRBV11-3 and TRBJ2-5, with TRBD2 matching over 8 bases. Matching the DNA end better, TRBJ2-7 makes the J call doubtful. Germline values: CDR1 SGHNT, CDR2 YENEEA. The CDR3 has 14 amino acids.

The CDR3 here is CASSLTFSSGANVLTF. The DNA of the CDR3 is TGTGCCAGTAGCCTGACTTTTAGCTCTGGGGCCAACGTCCTGACTTTC. The rearrangement links TRBV19 to TRBJ2-6; D remains ambiguous. The CDR3 covers 16 residues. Germline lookup yields CDR1 LNHDA and CDR2 SQIVND (reference sequence). V dropped 6 bases and J dropped 0 bases, with 12 bases sitting between them.

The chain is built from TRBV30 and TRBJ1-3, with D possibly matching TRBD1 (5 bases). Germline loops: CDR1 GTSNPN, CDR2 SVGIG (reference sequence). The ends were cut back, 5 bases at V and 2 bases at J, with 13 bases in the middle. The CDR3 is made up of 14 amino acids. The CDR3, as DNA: TGTGCCTGGGGAAACGGACATACTGGAAACACCATATATTTT. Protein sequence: CAWGNGHTGNTIYF.

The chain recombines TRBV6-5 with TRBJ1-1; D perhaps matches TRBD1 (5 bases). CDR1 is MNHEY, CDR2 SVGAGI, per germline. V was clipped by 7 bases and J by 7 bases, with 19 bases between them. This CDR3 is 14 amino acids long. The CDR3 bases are TGTGCCAGCACTCCCGGGGGGGGTTGGGGTGAAGCTTTCTTT. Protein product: CASTPGGGWGEAFF.

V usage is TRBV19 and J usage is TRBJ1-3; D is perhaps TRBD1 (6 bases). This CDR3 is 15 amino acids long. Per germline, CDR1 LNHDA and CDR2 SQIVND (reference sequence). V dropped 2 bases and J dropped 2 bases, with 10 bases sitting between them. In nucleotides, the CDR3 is TGTGCCAGTAGTATATTACAGGGTGCTGGAAACACCATATATTTT. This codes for CASSILQGAGNTIYF.

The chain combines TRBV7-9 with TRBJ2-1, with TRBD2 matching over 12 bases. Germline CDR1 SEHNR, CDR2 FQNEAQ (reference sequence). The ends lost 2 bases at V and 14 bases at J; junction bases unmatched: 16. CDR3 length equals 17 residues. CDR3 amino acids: CASSLPGRLAGEMFEFF. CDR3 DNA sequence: TGTGCCAGCAGCTTACCCGGCCGACTAGCGGGAGAAATGTTTGAGTTCTTC.

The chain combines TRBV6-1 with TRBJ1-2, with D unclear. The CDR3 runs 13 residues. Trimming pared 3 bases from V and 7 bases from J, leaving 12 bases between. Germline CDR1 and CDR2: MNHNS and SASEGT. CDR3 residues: CASSEMSGSGYTF. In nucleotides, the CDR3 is TGTGCCAGCAGTGAGATGTCAGGCTCTGGCTACACCTTC.

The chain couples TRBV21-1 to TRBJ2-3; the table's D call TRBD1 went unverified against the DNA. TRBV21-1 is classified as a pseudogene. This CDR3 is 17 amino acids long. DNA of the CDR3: TGTGCCAGCAGCATCTTTACCAGGCTAGGGGTTGGGGATACGCAGTATTTT. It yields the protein CASSIFTRLGVGDTQYF.

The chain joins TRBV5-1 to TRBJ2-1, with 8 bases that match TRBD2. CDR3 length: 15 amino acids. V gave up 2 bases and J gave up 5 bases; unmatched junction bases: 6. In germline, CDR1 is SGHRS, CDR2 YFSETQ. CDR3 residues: CASSFSGEANNEQFF. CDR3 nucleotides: TGCGCCAGCAGCTTTAGCGGGGAGGCAAACAATGAGCAGTTCTTC.

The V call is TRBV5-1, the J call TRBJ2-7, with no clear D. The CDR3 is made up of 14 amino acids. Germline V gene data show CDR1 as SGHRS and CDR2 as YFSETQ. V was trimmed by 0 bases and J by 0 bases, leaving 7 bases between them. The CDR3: CASSLDAVSYEQYF. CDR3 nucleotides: TGCGCCAGCAGCTTGGATGCAGTCTCCTACGAGCAGTACTTC. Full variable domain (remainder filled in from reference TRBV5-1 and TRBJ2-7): KAGVTQTPRYLIKTRGQQVTLSCSPISGHRSVSWYQQTPGQGLQFLFEYFSETQRNKGNFPGRFSGRQFSNSRSEMNVSTLELGDSALYLCASSLDAVSYEQYFGPGTRLTVT.

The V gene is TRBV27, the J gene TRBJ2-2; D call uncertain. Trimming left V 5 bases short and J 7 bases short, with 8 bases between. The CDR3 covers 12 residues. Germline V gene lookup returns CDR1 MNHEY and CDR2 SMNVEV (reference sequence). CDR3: CASSRHSGELFF. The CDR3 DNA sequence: TGTGCCAGCAGTAGGCACAGCGGGGAGCTGTTTTTT.

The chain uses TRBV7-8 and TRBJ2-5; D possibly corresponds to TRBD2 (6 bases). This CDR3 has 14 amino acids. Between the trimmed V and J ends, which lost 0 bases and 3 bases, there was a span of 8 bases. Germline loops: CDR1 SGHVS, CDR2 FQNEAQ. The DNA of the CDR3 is TGTGCCAGCAGCTTAGCAGTAGCGGAAGAGACCCAGTACTTC. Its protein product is CASSLAVAEETQYF.

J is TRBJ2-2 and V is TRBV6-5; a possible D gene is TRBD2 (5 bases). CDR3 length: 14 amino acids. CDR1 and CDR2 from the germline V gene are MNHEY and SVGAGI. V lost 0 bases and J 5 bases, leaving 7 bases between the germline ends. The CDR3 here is CASSYSGETGELFF. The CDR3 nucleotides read TGTGCCAGCAGTTACTCCGGGGAAACCGGGGAGCTGTTTTTT.

Here the CDR3 DNA reads TGTGCCAGCAGCTTAGACAGGGCAGGAGAAAAACTGTTTTTT. Its protein is CASSLDRAGEKLFF. The chain is built from TRBV7-2 and TRBJ1-4; maybe TRBD1 (6 bases). CDR3 length: 14 residues. The V gene's germline CDR1 is SGHTA and CDR2 FQGNSA. The V end lost 1 base, the J end lost 8 bases, and 11 bases lay between the germline ends.

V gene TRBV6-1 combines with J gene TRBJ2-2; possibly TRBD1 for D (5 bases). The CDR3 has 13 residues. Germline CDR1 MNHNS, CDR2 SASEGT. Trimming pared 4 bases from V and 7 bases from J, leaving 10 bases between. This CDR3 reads CASSVGPNGELFF. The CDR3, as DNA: TGTGCCAGCAGTGTGGGGCCAAACGGGGAGCTGTTTTTT.

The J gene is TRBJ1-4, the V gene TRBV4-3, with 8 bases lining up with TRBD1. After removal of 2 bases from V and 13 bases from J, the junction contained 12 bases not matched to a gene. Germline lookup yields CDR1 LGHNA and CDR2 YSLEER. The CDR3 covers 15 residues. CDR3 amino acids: CASSQPGQGAGILFF. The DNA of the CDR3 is TGCGCCAGCAGCCAACCCGGCCAGGGGGCTGGTATACTGTTTTTT.

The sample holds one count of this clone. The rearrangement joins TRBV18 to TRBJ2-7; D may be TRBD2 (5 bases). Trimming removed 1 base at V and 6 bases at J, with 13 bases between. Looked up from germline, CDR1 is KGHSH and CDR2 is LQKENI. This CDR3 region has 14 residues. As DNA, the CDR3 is TGTGCCAGCTCACCACAAACAGCACGGGGCGAGCAGTACTTC. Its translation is CASSPQTARGEQYF. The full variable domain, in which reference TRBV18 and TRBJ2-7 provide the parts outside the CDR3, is NAGVMQNPRHLVRRRGQEARLRCSPMKGHSHVYWYRQLPEEGLKFMVYLQKENIIDESGMPKERFSAEFPKEGPSILRIQQVVRGDSAAYFCASSPQTARGEQYFGPGTRLTVT.

This CDR3 reads CASSFSGATSTDTQYF. The CDR3 bases are TGCGCCAGCAGCTTTTCGGGAGCGACTAGCACAGATACGCAGTATTTT. The chain recombines TRBV5-1 with TRBJ2-3, with D possibly being TRBD2 (6 bases). V was pared by 2 bases and J by 0 bases, with 13 bases between. Germline values: CDR1 SGHRS, CDR2 YFSETQ. This CDR3 is 16 amino acids long. The variable domain in full, with the rest retrieved from reference TRBV5-1 and TRBJ2-3, is KAGVTQTPRYLIKTRGQQVTLSCSPISGHRSVSWYQQTPGQGLQFLFEYFSETQRNKGNFPGRFSGRQFSNSRSEMNVSTLELGDSALYLCASSFSGATSTDTQYFGPGTRLTVL.

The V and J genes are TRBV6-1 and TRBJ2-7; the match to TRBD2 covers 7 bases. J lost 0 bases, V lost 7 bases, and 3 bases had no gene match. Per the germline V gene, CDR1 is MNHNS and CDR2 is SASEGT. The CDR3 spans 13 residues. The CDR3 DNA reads TGTGCCAGCACGGGCGGGAGCTCCTACGAGCAGTACTTC. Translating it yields CASTGGSSYEQYF.

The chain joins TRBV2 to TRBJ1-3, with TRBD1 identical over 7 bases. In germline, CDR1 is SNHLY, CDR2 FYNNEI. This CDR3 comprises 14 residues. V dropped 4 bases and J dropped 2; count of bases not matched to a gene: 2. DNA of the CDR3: TGTGCCAGCAGTGTACAGGGGACTGGAAACACCATATATTTT. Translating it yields CASSVQGTGNTIYF.